One TCR beta chain is described in this entry. The sample belongs to a study of blood T cell repertoires in COVID-19. In the study overall: Italy, Spain and the United States were the sources of the convalescent and acute COVID-19 samples.

With 5 bases clipped from V and 4 bases from J, the junction kept 9 bases outside the gene matches. Germline-derived CDR1 and CDR2 are PRHDT and FYEKMQ (reference sequence). CDR3 length: 15 residues. Original handling: Amplification of reference gene primers provided the estimated nucleated cell counts. Sequencing was performed with immunoSEQ multiplex PCR; in TCRdb, only in-frame clones are kept and a portion is missing. V, J and clone size were drawn from that table, and D and trimming were deduced from the DNA. The profile shows around 140,000 clones, about 86% of them singletons. Recruitment covered about two dozen US areas and drew participants whose ages spanned roughly 18 to 100 years. Cohorts were based on clinical histories the participants reported.

The clonotype originates from a man between 35 and 55 years old with acute COVID-19. The chain is built from TRBV13 and TRBJ2-5; TRBD2 matches at 8 bases. The specimen was PBMCs or T cells enriched from blood (not recorded which). CDR3 amino acids: CASSRGTRLAETQYF. In nucleotides, the CDR3 is TGTGCCAGCAGCCGAGGGACTAGGTTGGCAGAGACCCAGTACTTC.